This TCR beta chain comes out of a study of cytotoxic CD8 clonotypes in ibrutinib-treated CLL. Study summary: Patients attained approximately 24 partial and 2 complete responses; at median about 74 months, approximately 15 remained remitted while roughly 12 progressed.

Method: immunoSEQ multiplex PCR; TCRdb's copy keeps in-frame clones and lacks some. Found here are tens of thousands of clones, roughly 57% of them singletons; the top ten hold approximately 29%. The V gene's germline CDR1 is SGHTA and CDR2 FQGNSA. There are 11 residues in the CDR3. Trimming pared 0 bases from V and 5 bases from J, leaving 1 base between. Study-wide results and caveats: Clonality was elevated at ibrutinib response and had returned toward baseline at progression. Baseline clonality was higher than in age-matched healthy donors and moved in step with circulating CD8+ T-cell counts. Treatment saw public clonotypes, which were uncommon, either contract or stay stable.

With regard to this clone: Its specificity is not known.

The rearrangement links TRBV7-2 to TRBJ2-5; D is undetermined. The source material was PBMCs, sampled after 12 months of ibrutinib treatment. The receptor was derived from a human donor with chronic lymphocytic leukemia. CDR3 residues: CASSLAETQYF. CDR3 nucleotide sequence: TGTGCCAGCAGCTTAGCGGAGACCCAGTACTTC.